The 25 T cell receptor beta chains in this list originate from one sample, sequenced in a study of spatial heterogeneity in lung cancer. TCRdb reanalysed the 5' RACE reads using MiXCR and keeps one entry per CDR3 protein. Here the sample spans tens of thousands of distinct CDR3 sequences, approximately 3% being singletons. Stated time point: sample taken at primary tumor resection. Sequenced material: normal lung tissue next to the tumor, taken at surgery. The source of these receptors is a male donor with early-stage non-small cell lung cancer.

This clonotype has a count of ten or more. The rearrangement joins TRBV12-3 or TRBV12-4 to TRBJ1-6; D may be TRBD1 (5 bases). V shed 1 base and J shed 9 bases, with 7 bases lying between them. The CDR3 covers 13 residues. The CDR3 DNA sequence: TGTGCCAGCAGTTTAGAGGGGAGTTCACCCCTCCACTTT. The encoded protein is CASSLEGSSPLHF.

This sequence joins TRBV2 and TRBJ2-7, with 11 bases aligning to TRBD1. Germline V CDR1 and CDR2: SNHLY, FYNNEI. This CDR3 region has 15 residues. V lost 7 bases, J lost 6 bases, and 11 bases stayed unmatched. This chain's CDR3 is CASNPPGQGVSEQYF. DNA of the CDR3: TGTGCCAGCAATCCCCCGGGACAGGGGGTATCCGAGCAGTACTTC.

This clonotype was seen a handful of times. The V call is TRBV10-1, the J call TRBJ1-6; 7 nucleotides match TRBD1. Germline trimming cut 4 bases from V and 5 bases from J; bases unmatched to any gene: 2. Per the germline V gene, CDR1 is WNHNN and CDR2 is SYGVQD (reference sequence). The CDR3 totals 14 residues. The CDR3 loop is CASSAGQNNSPLHF. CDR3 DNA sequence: TGCGCCAGCAGTGCGGGACAGAATAATTCACCCCTCCACTTT.

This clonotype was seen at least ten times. For the CDR3, the DNA is TGTGCCAGCAGTGAGGGACTTAGCTATGGCTACACCTTC. It translates to CASSEGLSYGYTF. The chain employs TRBV6-1 and TRBJ1-2, with D possibly TRBD1 on 5 matching bases. Deletions cut 3 bases from V and 4 bases from J, with 9 bases between. The CDR3 consists of 13 residues. From germline, CDR1 is MNHNS and CDR2 SASEGT.

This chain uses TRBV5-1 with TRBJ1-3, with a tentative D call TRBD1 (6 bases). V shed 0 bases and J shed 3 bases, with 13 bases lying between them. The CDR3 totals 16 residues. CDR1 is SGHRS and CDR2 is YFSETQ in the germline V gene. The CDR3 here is CASSLAAGARGNTIYF. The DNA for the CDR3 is TGCGCCAGCAGCTTGGCCGCGGGGGCGCGTGGAAACACCATATATTTT.

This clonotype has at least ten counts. The CDR3 region is CSATSERDYEQYF. CDR3 DNA sequence: TGCAGTGCTACCTCAGAAAGGGACTACGAGCAGTACTTC. The gene calls are TRBV20-1 and TRBJ2-7; D remains unclear. CDR3 size: 13 residues. V lost 4 bases to trimming and J lost 3 bases, with 13 bases between them. From germline, CDR1 is DFQATT and CDR2 SNEGSKA (reference sequence).

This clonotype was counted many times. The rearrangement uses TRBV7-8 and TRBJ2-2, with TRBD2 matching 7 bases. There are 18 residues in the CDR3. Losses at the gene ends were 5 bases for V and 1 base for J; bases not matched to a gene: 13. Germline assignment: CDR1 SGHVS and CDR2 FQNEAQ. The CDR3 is CASSRLMGLAVNTGELFF. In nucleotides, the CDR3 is TGTGCCAGCAGCCGGCTAATGGGCCTAGCGGTGAACACCGGGGAGCTGTTTTTT.

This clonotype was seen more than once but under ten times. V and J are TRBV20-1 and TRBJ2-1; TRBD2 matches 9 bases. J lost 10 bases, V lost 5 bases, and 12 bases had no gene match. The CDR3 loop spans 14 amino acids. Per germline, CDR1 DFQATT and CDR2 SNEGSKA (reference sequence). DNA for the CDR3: TGCAGTGCTGACGGAAGGACCACTAGCGGGGAGCAGTTCTTC. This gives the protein CSADGRTTSGEQFF.

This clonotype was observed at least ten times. CDR3 sequence: CASRARTGNEKLFF. The DNA of the CDR3 is TGTGCCAGCAGGGCCCGGACGGGTAATGAAAAACTGTTTTTT. The V gene is TRBV2, the J gene TRBJ1-4; D is undetermined. CDR1 SNHLY and CDR2 FYNNEI come from the germline V gene. The CDR3 sequence is 14 residues long. V lost 6 bases and J 4 bases, leaving 12 bases between the germline ends.

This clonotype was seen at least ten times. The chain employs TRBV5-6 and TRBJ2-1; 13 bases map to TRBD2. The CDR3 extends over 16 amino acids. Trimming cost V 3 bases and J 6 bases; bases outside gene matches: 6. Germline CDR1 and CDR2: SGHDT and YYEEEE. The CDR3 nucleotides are TGTGCCAGCAGCTCTCCGACTAGCGGGAGGACCAATGAGCAGTTCTTC. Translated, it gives CASSSPTSGRTNEQFF. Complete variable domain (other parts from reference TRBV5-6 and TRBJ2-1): DAGVTQSPTHLIKTRGQQVTLRCSPKSGHDTVSWYQQALGQGPQFIFQYYEEEERQRGNFPDRFSGHQFPNYSSELNVNALLLGDSALYLCASSSPTSGRTNEQFFGPGTRLTVL.

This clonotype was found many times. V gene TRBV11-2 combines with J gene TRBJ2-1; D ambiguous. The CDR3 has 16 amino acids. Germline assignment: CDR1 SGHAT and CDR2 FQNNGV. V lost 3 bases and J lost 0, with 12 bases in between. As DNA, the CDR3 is TGTGCCAGCAGCTTTAGGACGCTGAGCTCCTACAATGAGCAGTTCTTC. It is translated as CASSFRTLSSYNEQFF.

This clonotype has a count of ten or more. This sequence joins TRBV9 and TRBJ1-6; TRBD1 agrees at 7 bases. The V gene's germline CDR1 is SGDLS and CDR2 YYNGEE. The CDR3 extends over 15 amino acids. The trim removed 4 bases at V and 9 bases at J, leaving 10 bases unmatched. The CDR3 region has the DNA TGTGCCAGCAGCACAGAGGGGACAGCGGGTTCACCCCTCCACTTT. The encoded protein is CASSTEGTAGSPLHF. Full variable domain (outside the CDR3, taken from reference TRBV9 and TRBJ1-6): DSGVTQTPKHLITATGQRVTLRCSPRSGDLSVYWYQQSLDQGLQFLIQYYNGEERAKGNILERFSAQQFPDLHSELNLSSLELGDSALYFCASSTEGTAGSPLHFGNGTRLTVT.

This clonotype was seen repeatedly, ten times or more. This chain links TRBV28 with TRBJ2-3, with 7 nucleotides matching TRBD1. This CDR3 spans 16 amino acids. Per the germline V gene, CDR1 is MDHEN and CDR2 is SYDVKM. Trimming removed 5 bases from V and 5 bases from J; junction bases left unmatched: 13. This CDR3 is CASSHRQGGNRDTQYF. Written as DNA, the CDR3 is TGTGCCAGCAGTCACCGACAGGGCGGTAACAGAGATACGCAGTATTTT.

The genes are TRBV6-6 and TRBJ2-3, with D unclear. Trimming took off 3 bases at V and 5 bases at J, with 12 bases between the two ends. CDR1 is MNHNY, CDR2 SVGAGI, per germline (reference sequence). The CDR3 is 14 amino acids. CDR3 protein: CASSYSLLLDTQYF. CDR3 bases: TGTGCCAGCAGTTATAGTCTGTTATTAGATACGCAGTATTTT.

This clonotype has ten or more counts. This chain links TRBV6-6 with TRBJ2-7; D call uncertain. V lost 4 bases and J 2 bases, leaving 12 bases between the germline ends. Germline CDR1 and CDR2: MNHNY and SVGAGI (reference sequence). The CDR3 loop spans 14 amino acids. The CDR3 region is CASSSVPGAYEQYF. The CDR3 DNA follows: TGTGCCAGCAGTTCGGTCCCCGGAGCCTACGAGCAGTACTTC.

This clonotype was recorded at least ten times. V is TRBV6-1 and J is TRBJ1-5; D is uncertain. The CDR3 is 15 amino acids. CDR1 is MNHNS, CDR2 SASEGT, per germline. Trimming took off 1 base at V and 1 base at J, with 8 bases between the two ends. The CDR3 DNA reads TGTGCCAGCAGTGAAGTTGGCGTAAGCAATCAGCCCCAGCATTTT. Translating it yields CASSEVGVSNQPQHF.

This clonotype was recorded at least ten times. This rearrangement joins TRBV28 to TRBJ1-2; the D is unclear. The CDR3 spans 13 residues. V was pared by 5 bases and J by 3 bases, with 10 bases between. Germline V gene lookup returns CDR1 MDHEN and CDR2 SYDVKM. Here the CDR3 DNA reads TGTGCCAGCAGTCAAGGAGTGGACTATGGCTACACCTTC. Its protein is CASSQGVDYGYTF.

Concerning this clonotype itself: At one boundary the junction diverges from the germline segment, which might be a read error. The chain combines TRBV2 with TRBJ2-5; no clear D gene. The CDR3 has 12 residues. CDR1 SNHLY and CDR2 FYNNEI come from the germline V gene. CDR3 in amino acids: CVSSRDQETQYF. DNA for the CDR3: TGTGTCAGCTCTCGGGACCAAGAGACCCAGTACTTC.

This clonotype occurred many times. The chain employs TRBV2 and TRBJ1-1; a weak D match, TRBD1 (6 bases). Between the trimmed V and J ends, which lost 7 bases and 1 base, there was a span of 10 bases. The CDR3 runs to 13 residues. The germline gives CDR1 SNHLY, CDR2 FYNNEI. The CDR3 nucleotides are TGTGCCAGCATCAGGACAGAGAACACTGAAGCTTTCTTT. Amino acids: CASIRTENTEAFF.

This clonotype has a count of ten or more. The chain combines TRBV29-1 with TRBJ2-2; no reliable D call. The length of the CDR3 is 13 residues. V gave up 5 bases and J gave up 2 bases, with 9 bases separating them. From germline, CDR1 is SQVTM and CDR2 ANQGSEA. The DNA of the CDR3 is TGCAGCGTTCACACAGTCAACACCGGGGAGCTGTTTTTT. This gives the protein CSVHTVNTGELFF.

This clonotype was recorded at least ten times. The CDR3 coding sequence is TGTGCCAGCAGTCCTATGTTCACTGAAGCTTTCTTT. Translation gives CASSPMFTEAFF. The rearrangement uses TRBV6-2 or TRBV6-3 and TRBJ1-1; no clear D. The V end was cut by 5 bases, the J end by 4 bases, with 8 bases between. The CDR3 has 12 amino acids. CDR1 is MNHEY and CDR2 is SVGEGT in the germline V gene.

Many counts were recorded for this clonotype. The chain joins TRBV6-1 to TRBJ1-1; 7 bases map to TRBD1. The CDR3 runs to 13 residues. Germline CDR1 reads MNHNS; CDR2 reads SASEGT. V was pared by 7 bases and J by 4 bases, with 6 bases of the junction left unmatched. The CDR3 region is CASIRQGLTEAFF. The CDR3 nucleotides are TGTGCCAGCATTAGACAGGGTCTCACTGAAGCTTTCTTT.

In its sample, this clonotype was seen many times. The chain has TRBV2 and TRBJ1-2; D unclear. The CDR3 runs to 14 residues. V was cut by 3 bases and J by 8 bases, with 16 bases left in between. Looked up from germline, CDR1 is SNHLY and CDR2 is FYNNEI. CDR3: CASSEEWAAGGYTF. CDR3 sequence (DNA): TGTGCCAGCAGTGAGGAATGGGCCGCGGGCGGCTACACCTTC.

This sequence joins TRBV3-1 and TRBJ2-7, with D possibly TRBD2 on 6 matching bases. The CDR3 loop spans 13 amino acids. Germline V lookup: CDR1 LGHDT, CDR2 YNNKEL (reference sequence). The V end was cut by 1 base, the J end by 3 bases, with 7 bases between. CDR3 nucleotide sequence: TGTGCCAGCAGCCAAGGGAGGGGCTACGAGCAGTACTTC. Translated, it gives CASSQGRGYEQYF.

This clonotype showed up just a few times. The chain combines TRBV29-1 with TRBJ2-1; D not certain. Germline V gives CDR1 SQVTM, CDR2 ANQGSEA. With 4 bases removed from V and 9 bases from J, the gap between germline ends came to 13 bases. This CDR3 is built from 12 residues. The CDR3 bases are TGCAGCGTTGTCTGGTGGGCCGGTGAGCAGTTCTTC. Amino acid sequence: CSVVWWAGEQFF.